This T cell receptor beta chain is from a study of blood T cells in healthy people across ages. A second 7 to 11 cycle PCR used barcoded and J-beta primers. TCRdb reprocessed the 5' RACE reads with MiXCR, giving one entry per CDR3 protein. The data contain 1.5 million or so distinct CDR3 sequences, roughly two fifths of them singletons. The CDR3 extends over 16 amino acids. Germline trimming cut 2 bases from V and 5 bases from J; bases unmatched to any gene: 7. The V gene is TRBV12-3 or TRBV12-4, the J gene TRBJ2-2, with 8 bases aligning to TRBD1. Sequencing was performed on blood. The sequence was obtained from a woman between 18 and 30 years old in good health. CDR3 sequence (DNA): TGTGCCAGCAGTTTAAGGACAGGGCGAGGGACCGGGGAGCTGTTTTTT. Amino acid sequence: CASSLRTGRGTGELFF.